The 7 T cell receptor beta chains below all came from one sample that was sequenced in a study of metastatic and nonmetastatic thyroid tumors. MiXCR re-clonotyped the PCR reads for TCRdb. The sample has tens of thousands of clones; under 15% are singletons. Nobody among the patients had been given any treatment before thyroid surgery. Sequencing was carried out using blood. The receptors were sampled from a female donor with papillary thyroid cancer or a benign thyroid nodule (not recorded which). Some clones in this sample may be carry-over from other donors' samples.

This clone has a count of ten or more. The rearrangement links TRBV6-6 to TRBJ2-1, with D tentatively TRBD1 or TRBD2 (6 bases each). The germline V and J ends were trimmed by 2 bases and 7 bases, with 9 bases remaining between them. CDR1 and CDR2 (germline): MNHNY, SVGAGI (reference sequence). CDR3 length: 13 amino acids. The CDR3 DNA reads TGTGCCAGCAGTTACCCGGGGGCGAATGAGCAGTTCTTC. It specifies CASSYPGANEQFF.

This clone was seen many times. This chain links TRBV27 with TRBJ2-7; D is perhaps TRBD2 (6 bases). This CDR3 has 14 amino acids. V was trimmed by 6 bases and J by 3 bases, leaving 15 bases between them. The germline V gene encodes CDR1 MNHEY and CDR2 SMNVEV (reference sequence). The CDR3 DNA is TGTGCCAGCAGCCTACGGGCGGGAAGCTACGAGCAGTACTTC. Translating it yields CASSLRAGSYEQYF.

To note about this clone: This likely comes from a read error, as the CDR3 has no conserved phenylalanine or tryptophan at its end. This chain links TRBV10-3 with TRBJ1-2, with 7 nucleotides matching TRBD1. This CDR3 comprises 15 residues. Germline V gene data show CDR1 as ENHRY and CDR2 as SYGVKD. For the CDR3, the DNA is TGTGCCATCAGTGGCCCGGTAGGGGGCAACTATTGCTACACCTAC. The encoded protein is CAISGPVGGNYCYTY.

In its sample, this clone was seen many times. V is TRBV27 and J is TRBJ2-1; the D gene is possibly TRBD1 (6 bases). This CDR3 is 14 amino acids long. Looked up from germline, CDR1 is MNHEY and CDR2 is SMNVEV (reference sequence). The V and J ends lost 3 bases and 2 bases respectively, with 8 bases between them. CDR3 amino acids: CASSFGGTYNEQFF. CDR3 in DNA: TGTGCCAGCAGTTTTGGGGGCACCTACAATGAGCAGTTCTTC.

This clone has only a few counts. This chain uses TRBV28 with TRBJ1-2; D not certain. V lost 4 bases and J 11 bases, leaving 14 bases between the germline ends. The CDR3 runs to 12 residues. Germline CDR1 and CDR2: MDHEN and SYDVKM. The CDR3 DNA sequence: TGTGCCAGCAGTTCGGGGAACTATGTTTACACCTTC. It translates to CASSSGNYVYTF.

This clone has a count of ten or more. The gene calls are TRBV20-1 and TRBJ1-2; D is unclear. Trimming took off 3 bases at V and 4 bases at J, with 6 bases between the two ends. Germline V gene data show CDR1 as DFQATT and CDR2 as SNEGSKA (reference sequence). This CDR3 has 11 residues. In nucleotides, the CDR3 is TGCAGTGCTAGCGTATCCTATGGCTACACCTTC. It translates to CSASVSYGYTF.

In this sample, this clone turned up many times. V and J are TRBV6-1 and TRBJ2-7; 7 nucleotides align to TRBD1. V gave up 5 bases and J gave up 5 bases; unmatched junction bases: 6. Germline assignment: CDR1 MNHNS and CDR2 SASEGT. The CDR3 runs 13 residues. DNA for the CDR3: TGTGCCAGCAGTTTCCGACAGGGTAACGAGCAGTACTTC. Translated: CASSFRQGNEQYF.